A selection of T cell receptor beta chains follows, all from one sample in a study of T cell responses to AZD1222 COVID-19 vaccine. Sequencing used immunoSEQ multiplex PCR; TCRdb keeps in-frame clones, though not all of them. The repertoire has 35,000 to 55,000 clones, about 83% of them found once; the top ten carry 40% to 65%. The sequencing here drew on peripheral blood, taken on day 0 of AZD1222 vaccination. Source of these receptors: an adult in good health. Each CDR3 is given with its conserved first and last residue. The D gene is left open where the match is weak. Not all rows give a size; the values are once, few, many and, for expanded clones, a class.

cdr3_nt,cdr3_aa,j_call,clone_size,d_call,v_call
TGTGCCAGCAGTTACTCGTGGGGTGACGAGCAGTACTTC,CASSYSWGDEQYF,TRBJ2-7,.,.,TRBV6-5
TGTGCCAGCAGCAGCAGGGGTTTTTGGGGCGGCTACACCTTC,CASSSRGFWGGYTF,TRBJ1-2,.,.,TRBV5-6
TGTGCCAGCAGCCCCCGACCCCTCCTCGGGGAGCTGTTTTTT,CASSPRPLLGELFF,TRBJ2-2,few,.,TRBV7-3
TGCGCCAGCAGTGAAACGGGGGGACCCTTGACCGGGGAGCTGTTTTTT,CASSETGGPLTGELFF,TRBJ2-2,.,TRBD2,TRBV10-2
TGTGCCAGCAGCCAAAGGGGAAGGGGGCGCGGGTCCGGGGAGCTGTTTTTT,CASSQRGRGRGSGELFF,TRBJ2-2,.,TRBD1,TRBV3-1/TRBV3-2
TGTGCCAGCAGTTGGACTAGCGGGGGGGGCGGAGAGCAGTTCTTC,CASSWTSGGGGEQFF,TRBJ2-1,.,TRBD2,TRBV6-2/TRBV6-3
TGTGCCAGCAAAACGACCCCCCATTCAGCCTCGAACACCGGGGAGCTGTTTTTT,CASKTTPHSASNTGELFF,TRBJ2-2,few,.,TRBV2
TGTGCCAGCAGCCGGCGACAGGAAAAACTGTTTTTT,CASSRRQEKLFF,TRBJ1-4,.,.,TRBV2
TGTGCCAGCAGCCCGGGACGGATGTATAATTCACCCCTCCACTTT,CASSPGRMYNSPLHF,TRBJ1-6,.,.,TRBV3-1/TRBV3-2
TGTGCCAGCAGCCCCCCCCTGGGTGTTGTTTATGTACCCGAGCAGTACTTC,CASSPPLGVVYVPEQYF,TRBJ2-7,.,.,TRBV7-9
TGTGCCAGCAGTTCGCAGGTCTATGGCTACACCTTC,CASSSQVYGYTF,TRBJ1-2,.,.,TRBV28
TGTGCCAGCAGCTTAGATCTCTCTGGAAACACCATATATTTT,CASSLDLSGNTIYF,TRBJ1-3,.,.,TRBV7-9
TGTGCCAGCAGCCAACAGGACAGGGGTTCCCCTAGCTATGGCTACACCTTC,CASSQQDRGSPSYGYTF,TRBJ1-2,few,TRBD1,TRBV14
TGTGCCAGCAGCACCTCCTTTAGCGGGGGGGAAGGCTATGAGCAGTTCTTC,CASSTSFSGGEGYEQFF,TRBJ2-1,.,TRBD2,TRBV7-9
TGCGCCAGCAGCCAAGATTACGAGCGGGGCACAGATACGCAGTATTTT,CASSQDYERGTDTQYF,TRBJ2-3,.,.,TRBV4-3
TGTGCCAGCAGCCCTAGTCGGGGCTCTGGAAACACCATATATTTT,CASSPSRGSGNTIYF,TRBJ1-3,.,.,TRBV7-9